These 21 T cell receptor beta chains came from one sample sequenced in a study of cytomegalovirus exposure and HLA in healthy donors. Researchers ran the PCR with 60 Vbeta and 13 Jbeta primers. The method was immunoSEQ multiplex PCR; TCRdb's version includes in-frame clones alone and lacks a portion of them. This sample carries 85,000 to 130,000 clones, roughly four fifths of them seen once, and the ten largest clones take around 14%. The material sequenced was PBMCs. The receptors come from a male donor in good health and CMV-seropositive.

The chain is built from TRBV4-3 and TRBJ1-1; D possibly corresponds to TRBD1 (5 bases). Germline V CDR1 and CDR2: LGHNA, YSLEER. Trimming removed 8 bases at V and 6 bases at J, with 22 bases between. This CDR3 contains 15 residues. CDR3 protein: CASAAGTAGGAEAFF. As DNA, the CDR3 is TGCGCCAGCGCAGCGGGCACTGCGGGGGGAGCTGAAGCTTTCTTT.

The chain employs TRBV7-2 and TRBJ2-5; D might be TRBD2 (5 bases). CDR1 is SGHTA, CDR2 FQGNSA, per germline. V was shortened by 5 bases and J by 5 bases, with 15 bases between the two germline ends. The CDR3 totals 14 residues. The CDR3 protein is CASSRRVGGETQYF. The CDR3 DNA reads TGTGCCAGCAGCCGGCGGGTTGGCGGGGAGACCCAGTACTTC.

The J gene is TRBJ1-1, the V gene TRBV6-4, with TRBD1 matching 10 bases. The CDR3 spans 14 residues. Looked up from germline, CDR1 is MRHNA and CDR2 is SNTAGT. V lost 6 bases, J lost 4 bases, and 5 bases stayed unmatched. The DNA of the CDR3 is TGTGCCAGCAGCCCAGGGACAGGGGCCACTGAAGCTTTCTTT. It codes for CASSPGTGATEAFF.

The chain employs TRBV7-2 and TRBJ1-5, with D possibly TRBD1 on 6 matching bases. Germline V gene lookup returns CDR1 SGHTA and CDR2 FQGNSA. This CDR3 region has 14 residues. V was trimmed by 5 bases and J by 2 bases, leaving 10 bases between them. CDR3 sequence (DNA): TGTGCCAGCAGCCAAGGGGGTGGCAATCAGCCCCAGCATTTT. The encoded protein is CASSQGGGNQPQHF.

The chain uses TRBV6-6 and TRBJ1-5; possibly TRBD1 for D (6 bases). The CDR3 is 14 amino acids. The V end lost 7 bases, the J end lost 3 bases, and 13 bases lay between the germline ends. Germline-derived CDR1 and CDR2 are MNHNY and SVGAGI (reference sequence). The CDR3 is CASTKGQPNQPQHF. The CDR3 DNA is TGTGCCAGCACTAAAGGACAGCCCAATCAGCCCCAGCATTTT.

The CDR3 nucleotides are TGCGCCAGCAGCCATTCGGGAGACTACGAGCAGTACTTC. Protein: CASSHSGDYEQYF. This sequence joins TRBV4-3 and TRBJ2-7; tentative D call: TRBD2 (6 bases). Trimming removed 3 bases at V and 3 bases at J, with 9 bases between. CDR3 length: 13 amino acids. Germline V gives CDR1 LGHNA, CDR2 YSLEER.

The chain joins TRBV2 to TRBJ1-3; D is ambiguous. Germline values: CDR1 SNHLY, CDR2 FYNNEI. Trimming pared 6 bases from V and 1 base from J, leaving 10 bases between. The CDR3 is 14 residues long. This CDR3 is CASSPVLSGNTIYF. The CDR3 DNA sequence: TGTGCCAGCAGCCCCGTCTTATCTGGAAACACCATATATTTT.

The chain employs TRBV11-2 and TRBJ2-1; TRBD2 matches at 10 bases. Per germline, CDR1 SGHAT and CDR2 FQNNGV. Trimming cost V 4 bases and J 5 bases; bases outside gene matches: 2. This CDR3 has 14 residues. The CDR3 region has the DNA TGTGCCAGCAGCTGGACTAGCGGCGACAATGAGCAGTTCTTC. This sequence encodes CASSWTSGDNEQFF.

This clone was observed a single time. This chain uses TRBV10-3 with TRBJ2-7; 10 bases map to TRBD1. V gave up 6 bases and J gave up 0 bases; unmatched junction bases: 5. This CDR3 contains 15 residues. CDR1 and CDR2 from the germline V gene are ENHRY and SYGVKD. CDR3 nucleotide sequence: TGTGCCATCAGATCCGGGACAGGGGACTCCTACGAGCAGTACTTC. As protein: CAIRSGTGDSYEQYF.

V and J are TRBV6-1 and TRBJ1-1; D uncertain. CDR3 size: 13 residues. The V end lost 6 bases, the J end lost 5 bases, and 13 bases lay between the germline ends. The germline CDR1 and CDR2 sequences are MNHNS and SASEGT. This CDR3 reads CASRREGGTEAFF. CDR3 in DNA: TGTGCCAGCAGGAGGGAGGGAGGTACTGAAGCTTTCTTT.

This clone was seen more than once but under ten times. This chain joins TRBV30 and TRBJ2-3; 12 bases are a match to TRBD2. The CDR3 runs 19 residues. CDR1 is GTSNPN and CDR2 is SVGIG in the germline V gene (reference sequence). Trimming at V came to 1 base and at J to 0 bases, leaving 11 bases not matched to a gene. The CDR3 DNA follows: TGTGCCTGGAGTGGGCTAGCGGGGGGGACGTACACTAGCACAGATACGCAGTATTTT. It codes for CAWSGLAGGTYTSTDTQYF. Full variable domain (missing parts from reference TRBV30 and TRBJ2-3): SQTIHQWPATLVQPVGSPLSLECTVEGTSNPNLYWYRQAAGRGLQLLFYSVGIGQISSEVPQNLSASRPQDRQFILSSKKLLLSDSGFYLCAWSGLAGGTYTSTDTQYFGPGTRLTVL.

The CDR3 loop reads CASSPFGRLAGGDNEQFF. The CDR3 DNA reads as TGCGCCAGCAGCCCGTTCGGAAGACTAGCGGGGGGGGACAATGAGCAGTTCTTC. The chain carries TRBV4-1 and TRBJ2-1; 14 bases line up with TRBD2. Looked up from germline, CDR1 is MGHRA and CDR2 is YSYEKL. V dropped 4 bases and J dropped 5; count of bases not matched to a gene: 10. This CDR3 has 18 amino acids.

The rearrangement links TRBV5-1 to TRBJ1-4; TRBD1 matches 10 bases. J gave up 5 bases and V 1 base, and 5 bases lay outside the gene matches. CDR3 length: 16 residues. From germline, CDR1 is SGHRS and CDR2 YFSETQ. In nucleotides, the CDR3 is TGCGCCAGCAGCTTGTGGGACAGGGGTGGGAATGAAAAACTGTTTTTT. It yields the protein CASSLWDRGGNEKLFF.

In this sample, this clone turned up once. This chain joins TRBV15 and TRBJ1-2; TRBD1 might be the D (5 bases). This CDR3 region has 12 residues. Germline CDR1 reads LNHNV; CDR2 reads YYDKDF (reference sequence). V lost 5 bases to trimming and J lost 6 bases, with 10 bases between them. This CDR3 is CATSLGGDGYTF. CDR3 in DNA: TGTGCCACCAGCCTCGGGGGGGATGGCTACACCTTC. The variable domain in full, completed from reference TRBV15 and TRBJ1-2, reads DAMVIQNPRYQVTQFGKPVTLSCSQTLNHNVMYWYQQKSSQAPKLLFHYYDKDFNNEADTPDNFQSRRPNTSFCFLDIRSPGLGDTAMYLCATSLGGDGYTFGSGTRLTVV.

In nucleotides, the CDR3 is TGTGCCAGCCTTGGGCAGTACAATCAGCCCCAGCATTTT. Amino acids: CASLGQYNQPQHF. This sequence joins TRBV28 and TRBJ1-5; D not resolved. Trimming shortened V by 8 bases and J by 3 bases, and 11 bases separated the two germline ends. The CDR3 spans 13 residues. Germline V CDR1 and CDR2: MDHEN, SYDVKM.

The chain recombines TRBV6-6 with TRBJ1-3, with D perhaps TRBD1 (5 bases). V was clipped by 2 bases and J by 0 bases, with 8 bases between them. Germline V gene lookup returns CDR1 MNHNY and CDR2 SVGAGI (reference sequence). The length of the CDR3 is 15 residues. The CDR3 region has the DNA TGTGCCAGCAGTTACCCGGACATCTCTGGAAACACCATATATTTT. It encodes CASSYPDISGNTIYF.

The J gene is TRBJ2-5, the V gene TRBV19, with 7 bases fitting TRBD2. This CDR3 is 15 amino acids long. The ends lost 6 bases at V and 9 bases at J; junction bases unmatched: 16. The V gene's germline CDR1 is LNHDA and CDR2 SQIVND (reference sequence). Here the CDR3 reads CASSFRTSGPGAQYF. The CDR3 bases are TGTGCCAGTAGCTTCCGGACTAGTGGTCCGGGGGCCCAGTACTTC.

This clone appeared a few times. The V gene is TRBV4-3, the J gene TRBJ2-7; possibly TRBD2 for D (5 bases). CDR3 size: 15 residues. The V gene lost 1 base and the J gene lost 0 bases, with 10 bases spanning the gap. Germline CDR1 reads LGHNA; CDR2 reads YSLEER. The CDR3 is CASSQGTASSYEQYF. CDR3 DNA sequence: TGCGCCAGCAGCCAAGGGACTGCTAGCTCCTACGAGCAGTACTTC.

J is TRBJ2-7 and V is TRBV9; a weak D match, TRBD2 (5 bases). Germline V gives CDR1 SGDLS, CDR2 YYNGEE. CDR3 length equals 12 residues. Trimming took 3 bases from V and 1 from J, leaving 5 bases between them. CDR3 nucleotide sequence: TGTGCCAGCAGCGCGGGATCCTACGAGCAGTACTTC. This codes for CASSAGSYEQYF.

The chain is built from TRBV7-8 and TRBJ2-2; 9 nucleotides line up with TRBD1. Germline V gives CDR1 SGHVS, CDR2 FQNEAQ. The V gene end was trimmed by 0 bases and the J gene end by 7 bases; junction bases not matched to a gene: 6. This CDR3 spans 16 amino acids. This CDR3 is CASSLALTGGLGELFF. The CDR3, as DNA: TGTGCCAGCAGCTTAGCGCTAACAGGGGGCCTCGGGGAGCTGTTTTTT.

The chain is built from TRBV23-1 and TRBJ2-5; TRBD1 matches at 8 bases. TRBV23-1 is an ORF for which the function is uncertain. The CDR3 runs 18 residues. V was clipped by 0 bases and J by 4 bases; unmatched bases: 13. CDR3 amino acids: CASSQSSGRTGKIETQYF. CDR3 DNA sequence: TGCGCCAGCAGTCAATCCTCGGGCCGGACAGGGAAAATAGAGACCCAGTACTTC.